This T cell receptor beta chain was sequenced in a study of T cell responses to AZD1222 COVID-19 vaccine. Of note for this clone: The target antigen is unknown.

Findings and limits, study-wide: Among those given AZD1222, only five or six were seropositive at baseline. Reports say nearly half of spike-specific TCRs go after unmutated variant regions. Spike was spanned by vaccine-associated CD4 TCRs, which were dominant at 160-218 and 743-854. Females outnumbered males among donors, who were mostly white British; clonal diversity was possibly underestimated.

Trimming took 4 bases from V and 2 from J, leaving 14 bases between them. The CDR3 is 15 residues long. CDR1 and CDR2 from the germline V gene are LGHNA and YNFKEQ. Method: immunoSEQ multiplex PCR; TCRdb's copy keeps in-frame clones and lacks some. The data hold about 180,000 clones, with almost 90% observed a single time. This receptor was obtained from an adult who received the AZD1222 COVID-19 vaccine. Source: peripheral blood, taken 28 days after the second AZD1222 dose. The rearrangement joins TRBV4-2 to TRBJ2-5, with D unresolved. CDR3 loop: CASSPRVADQETQYF. CDR3 nucleotide sequence: TGTGCCAGCAGCCCTCGGGTGGCAGATCAAGAGACCCAGTACTTC.